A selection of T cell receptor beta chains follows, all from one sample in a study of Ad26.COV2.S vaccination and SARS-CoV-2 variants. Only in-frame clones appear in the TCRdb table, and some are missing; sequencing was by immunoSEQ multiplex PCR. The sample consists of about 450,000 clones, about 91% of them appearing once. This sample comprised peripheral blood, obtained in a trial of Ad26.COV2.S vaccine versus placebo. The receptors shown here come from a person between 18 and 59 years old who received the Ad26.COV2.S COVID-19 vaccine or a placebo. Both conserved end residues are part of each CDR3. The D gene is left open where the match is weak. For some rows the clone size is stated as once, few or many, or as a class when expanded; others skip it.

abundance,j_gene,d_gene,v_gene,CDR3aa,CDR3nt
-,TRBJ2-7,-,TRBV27,CASSLSRAAYEQYF,TGTGCCAGCAGTTTATCCAGGGCAGCCTACGAGCAGTACTTC
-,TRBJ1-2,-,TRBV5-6,CASSHGGNYGYTF,TGTGCCAGCAGCCATGGGGGGAACTATGGCTACACCTTC
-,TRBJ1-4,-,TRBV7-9,CASSLDGPGTKLFF,TGTGCCAGCAGCTTAGATGGGCCGGGGACAAAACTGTTTTTT
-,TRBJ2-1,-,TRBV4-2,CASGSTGRGGNEQFF,TGTGCCAGCGGTTCGACAGGTAGGGGGGGGAATGAGCAGTTCTTC
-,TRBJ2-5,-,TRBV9,CASSGLIQETQYF,TGTGCCAGTAGCGGACTGATCCAAGAGACCCAGTACTTC
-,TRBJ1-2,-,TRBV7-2,CASSSSGERGYTF,TGTGCCAGCAGCTCTTCAGGGGAACGGGGCTACACCTTC
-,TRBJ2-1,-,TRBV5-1,CASSSPGRGEQFF,TGCGCCAGCAGCTCCCCCGGACGGGGTGAGCAGTTCTTC
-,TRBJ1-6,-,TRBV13,CASSLGGALSSPLHF,TGTGCCAGCAGCTTAGGTGGGGCTCTTTCTTCACCCCTCCACTTT
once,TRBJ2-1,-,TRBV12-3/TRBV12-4,CASSLRLGGEQFF,TGTGCCAGCAGTCTTCGACTAGGAGGTGAGCAGTTCTTC
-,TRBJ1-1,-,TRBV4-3,CASSQEGGYTEAFF,TGCGCCAGCAGCCAAGAGGGGGGGTACACTGAAGCTTTCTTT
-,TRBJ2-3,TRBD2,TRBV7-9,CASRATSGSIGDTQYF,TGTGCCAGCAGAGCCACTAGCGGGAGTATAGGGGATACGCAGTATTTT
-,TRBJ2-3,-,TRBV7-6,CASSPRRDSNADTQYF,TGTGCCAGCAGCCCGCGGCGGGACAGTAACGCAGATACGCAGTATTTT
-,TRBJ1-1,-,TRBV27,CASRPFGLGTEAFF,TGTGCCAGCAGGCCGTTTGGCCTGGGTACTGAAGCTTTCTTT
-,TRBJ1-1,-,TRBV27,CASSFRRNTEAFF,TGTGCCAGCAGTTTCCGGAGGAACACTGAAGCTTTCTTT
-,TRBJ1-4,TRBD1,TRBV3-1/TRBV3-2,CASSQDGTGEEKLFF,TGTGCCAGCAGCCAAGATGGGACAGGGGAGGAAAAACTGTTTTTT
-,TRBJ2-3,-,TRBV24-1,CATSIVGGDTQYF,TGTGCCACCAGTATCGTGGGGGGAGATACGCAGTATTTT
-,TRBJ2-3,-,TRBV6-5,CASASTDTQYF,TGTGCCAGCGCGAGCACAGATACGCAGTATTTT
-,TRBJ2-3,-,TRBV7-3,CASSPWQADTQYF,TGTGCCAGCAGCCCCTGGCAGGCAGATACGCAGTATTTT
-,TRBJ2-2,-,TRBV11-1,CASSLVRGHTGELFF,TGTGCCAGCAGCTTAGTCCGGGGGCACACCGGGGAGCTGTTTTTT
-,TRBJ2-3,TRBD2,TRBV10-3,CAISEWASGGASTDTQYF,TGTGCCATCAGTGAGTGGGCTAGCGGGGGGGCCAGCACAGATACGCAGTATTTT
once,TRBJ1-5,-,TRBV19,CASSSGSLFNQPQHF,TGTGCCAGTAGTAGCGGCAGTCTCTTCAATCAGCCCCAGCATTTT
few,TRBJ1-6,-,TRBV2,CASSVEGLNSPLHF,TGTGCCAGCAGTGTCGAGGGGCTAAATTCACCCCTCCACTTT
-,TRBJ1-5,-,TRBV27,CASSYSGITGNQPQHF,TGTGCCAGCAGTTATTCAGGGATCACTGGCAATCAGCCCCAGCATTTT
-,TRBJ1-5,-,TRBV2,CASSWAGTNQPQHF,TGTGCCAGCTCGTGGGCAGGAACCAATCAGCCCCAGCATTTT
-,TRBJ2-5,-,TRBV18,CASSPGTSGKAQYF,TGTGCCAGCTCACCGGGGACATCCGGTAAGGCCCAGTACTTC
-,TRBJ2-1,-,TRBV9,CASSGRVRGSMNNEQFF,TGTGCCAGCAGTGGCAGAGTGAGGGGGTCTATGAACAATGAGCAGTTCTTC
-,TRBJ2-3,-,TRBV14,CASSLRLASTDTQYF,TGTGCCAGCAGCCTCCGTTTAGCGTCGACAGATACGCAGTATTTT
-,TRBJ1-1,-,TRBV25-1,CASSKLLRDGDTEAFF,TGTGCCAGCAGTAAACTCCTAAGGGATGGAGACACTGAAGCTTTCTTT
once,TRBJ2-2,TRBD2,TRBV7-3,CASKAGANTGELFF,TGTGCCAGCAAGGCGGGAGCGAACACCGGGGAGCTGTTTTTT
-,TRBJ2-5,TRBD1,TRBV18,CASSPDRVQETQYF,TGTGCCAGCTCACCCGACAGGGTACAAGAGACCCAGTACTTC
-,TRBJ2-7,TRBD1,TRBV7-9,CASSLFSRGRPYEQYF,TGTGCCAGCAGCTTATTCAGCAGGGGGCGCCCCTACGAGCAGTACTTC
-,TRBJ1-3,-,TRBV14,CASSQFAYQSRHGGNTIYF,TGTGCCAGCAGCCAGTTCGCGTACCAATCGAGACATGGTGGAAACACCATATATTTT
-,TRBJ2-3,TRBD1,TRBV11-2,CASSFSPGTGRTSTDTQYF,TGTGCCAGCAGCTTCTCTCCTGGGACAGGAAGAACAAGCACAGATACGCAGTATTTT
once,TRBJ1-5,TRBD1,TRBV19,CASSRQGVNQPQHF,TGTGCCAGTAGTCGACAGGGGGTAAATCAGCCCCAGCATTTT
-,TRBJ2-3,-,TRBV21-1,CASRYRVTSDTQYF,TGTGCCAGCAGGTACAGGGTAACGTCAGATACGCAGTATTTT
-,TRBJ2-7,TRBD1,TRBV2,CASTGQVSSYEQYF,TGTGCCAGCACCGGACAGGTGAGCTCCTACGAGCAGTACTTC
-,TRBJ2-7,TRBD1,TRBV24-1,CATSDPGTGSHEQYF,TGTGCCACCAGTGATCCCGGGACAGGGAGCCACGAGCAGTACTTC
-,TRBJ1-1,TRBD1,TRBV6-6,CATTGDLNTEAFF,TGTGCCACGACAGGGGATTTGAACACTGAAGCTTTCTTT
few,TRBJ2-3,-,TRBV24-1,CATSDPWRATDTQYF,TGTGCCACCAGTGATCCGTGGAGGGCCACAGATACGCAGTATTTT
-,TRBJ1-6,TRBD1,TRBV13,CASSLGRQGSSPLHF,TGTGCCAGCAGCTTAGGCCGACAGGGATCGTCACCCCTCCACTTT
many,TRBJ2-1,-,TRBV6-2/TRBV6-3,CASSLGGRGPYNEQFF,TGTGCCAGCAGTTTAGGGGGACGTGGGCCCTACAATGAGCAGTTCTTC
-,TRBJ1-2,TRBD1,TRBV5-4,CASSRTGGQVGYTF,TGTGCCAGCAGCCGCACAGGGGGCCAGGTCGGCTACACCTTC
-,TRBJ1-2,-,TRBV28,CASSARGSNYGYTF,TGTGCCAGCAGTGCGCGGGGATCTAACTATGGCTACACCTTC
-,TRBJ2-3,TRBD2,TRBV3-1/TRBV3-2,CASSQWVSGSGQDTQYF,TGTGCCAGCAGCCAGTGGGTTAGCGGGAGTGGACAAGATACGCAGTATTTT
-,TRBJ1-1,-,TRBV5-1,CASSLALRDLNTEAFF,TGCGCCAGCAGCTTGGCCCTGCGGGATTTGAACACTGAAGCTTTCTTT
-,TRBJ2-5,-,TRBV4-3,CASSQETSLGTQYF,TGCGCCAGCAGCCAAGAGACGTCCTTGGGGACCCAGTACTTC
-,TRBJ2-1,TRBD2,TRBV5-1,CASSSKGGGTSYNEQFF,TGCGCCAGCAGCTCCAAGGGCGGGGGAACCTCCTACAATGAGCAGTTCTTC
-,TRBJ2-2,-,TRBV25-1,CASSLLDRNTGELFF,TGTGCCAGCAGTCTCCTGGACAGAAACACCGGGGAGCTGTTTTTT
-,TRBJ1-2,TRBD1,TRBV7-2,CASSLDLTGAYGYTF,TGTGCCAGCAGCTTAGATCTAACAGGGGCCTATGGCTACACCTTC
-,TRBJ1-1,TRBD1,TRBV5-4,CASSLARTGGTEAFF,TGTGCCAGCAGCTTGGCCCGGACAGGGGGCACTGAAGCTTTCTTT
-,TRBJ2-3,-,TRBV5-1,CASSLAVDTQYF,TGCGCCAGCAGCTTGGCCGTAGATACGCAGTATTTT
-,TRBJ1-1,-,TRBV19,CATGGGQRVNTEAFF,TGTGCCACCGGGGGGGGGCAAAGGGTGAACACTGAAGCTTTCTTT
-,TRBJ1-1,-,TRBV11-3,CASSSGRVTNTEAFF,TGTGCCAGCAGCTCCGGACGGGTAACGAACACTGAAGCTTTCTTT
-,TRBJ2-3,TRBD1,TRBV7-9,CAALQGQGIDTQYF,TGTGCCGCGTTGCAGGGACAGGGTATAGATACGCAGTATTTT
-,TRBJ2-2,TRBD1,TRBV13,CASSLGSGQGAWSTGELFF,TGTGCCAGCAGCTTAGGTTCCGGACAGGGGGCTTGGAGCACCGGGGAGCTGTTTTTT
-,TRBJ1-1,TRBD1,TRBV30,CAWTRIQGENEAFF,TGTGCCTGGACCCGGATACAGGGGGAGAATGAAGCTTTCTTT
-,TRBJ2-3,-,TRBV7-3,CASSPGWAGTDTQYF,TGTGCCAGCAGCCCCGGTTGGGCCGGCACAGATACGCAGTATTTT
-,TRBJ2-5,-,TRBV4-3,CASSHDGTVGETQYF,TGCGCCAGCAGCCACGACGGGACTGTTGGGGAGACCCAGTACTTC
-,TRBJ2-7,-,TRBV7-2,CASSLAPIYEQYF,TGTGCCAGCAGCTTAGCGCCCATCTACGAGCAGTACTTC